This T cell receptor (beta chain) was retrieved from a study of T cell responses to AZD1222 COVID-19 vaccine. General observations from the study: Vaccination with two AZD1222 doses was followed by a rise in Spike-specific TCR breadth and depth. Mostly white British, mostly female donors; authors suggested clonal diversity may be underestimated.

On this clone: Its target is unknown.

Profiling relied on immunoSEQ multiplex PCR, and the TCRdb table lists in-frame clones only, not all of them. The profile shows approximately 160,000 clones, 85% to 95% of them singletons. This clonotype was sampled from an adult in good health. This specimen was peripheral blood, taken on day 0 of AZD1222 vaccination.

CDR3 DNA: TGTGCCAGCAGTTTATCTCACCTCCGCGAGCAGTACTTC. Encoded protein: CASSLSHLREQYF. This sequence joins TRBV27 and TRBJ2-7; D ambiguous. Germline values: CDR1 MNHEY, CDR2 SMNVEV (reference sequence). Trimming shortened V by 0 bases and J by 6 bases, and 9 bases separated the two germline ends. The CDR3 loop spans 13 amino acids.